One and the same sample provided the 10 T cell receptor beta chains below, sequenced in a study of tumor-infiltrating lymphocytes in primary liver carcinoma (dated by TCRdb to 2017 to 2019). Without any cell sorting, total RNA and DNA were extracted together from about 19-30 mg of bulk tissue using the AllPrep DNA/RNA mini kit. The sequencer listed for this sample is Illumina HiSeq 2500. Starting from around 500 ng total RNA, TCRbeta-specific cDNA was produced by reverse transcription with a constant-region primer and ProtoScript II reverse transcriptase. Three nested multiplex PCR rounds, following a slightly modified ARM-PCR procedure, were used to build the TCRbeta libraries. Multiplex TRBV1-TRBV30 forward primers and a Cbeta reverse primer were used in the first two PCR rounds, each of which was run for roughly 9 cycles. The public reads were reanalyzed by TCRdb: fastp trimming at Q25, MiXCR alignment, in-frame beta chains only. Identical CDR3 proteins give one entry, which carries the most common genes and DNA. Within this sample are 100,000 to 150,000 distinct CDR3 sequences, with around two thirds of them counted one time only. 9.3% of the sample is taken by the ten largest.

The material sequenced was liver tumor tissue from sampling region 1. The sample's cell subset or site, from its label and the paper: tumor region T1, superior pole. The receptors were sampled from a woman in her sixties or seventies with primary liver carcinoma and hepatitis B virus infection.

On this clonotype itself: Germline and junction disagree at one end, which may indicate a read error. The chain joins TRBV12-5 to TRBJ2-1; 10 bases map to TRBD1. The CDR3 contains 14 residues. Germline V lookup: CDR1 LGHNT, CDR2 FRNRAP. The CDR3 loop is CAIGSGQGLNEQFF. The CDR3 DNA reads as TGTGCTATTGGTTCGGGACAGGGGCTCAATGAGCAGTTCTTC.

V usage is TRBV11-2 and J usage is TRBJ2-7; 7 bases line up with TRBD1. The CDR3 runs 15 residues. J lost 4 bases, V lost 5 bases, and 11 bases had no gene match. The germline gives CDR1 SGHAT, CDR2 FQNNGV. The CDR3 loop reads CASSDHDREEYEQYF. Here the CDR3 DNA reads TGTGCCAGCAGCGACCACGACAGGGAAGAATACGAGCAGTACTTC.

Concerning this clonotype: A much bigger clone sits one base away, suggesting this may be a read error. The rearrangement links TRBV4-1 to TRBJ1-1; D may be TRBD1 (6 bases). This CDR3 region has 13 residues. The germline CDR1 and CDR2 sequences are MGHRA and YSYEKL. Trimming took 4 bases from V and 0 from J, leaving 6 bases between them. CDR3 bases: TGCGCCAGCAGCCGGACAGTGAACACTGAAGCTTTCTTT. Amino acids: CASSRTVNTEAFF.

Concerning this clonotype: The germline gene is not matched at one end of the junction; a read error may be the cause. V is TRBV11-2 and J is TRBJ2-6, with D possibly TRBD1 on 5 matching bases. Per germline, CDR1 SGHAT and CDR2 FQNNGV. The CDR3 runs 15 residues. The chain's CDR3 is CASSFETAGADVLTF. In DNA, the CDR3 is TGTGCCAGCAGCTTCGAGACAGCTGGGGCCGACGTCCTGACTTTT.

About this clonotype itself: One junction end does not reproduce the germline sequence, and a read error may be involved. This chain joins TRBV12-3 or TRBV12-4 and TRBJ2-6; 7 bases fit TRBD1. The CDR3 runs to 17 residues. The CDR3 bases are TGTGCCAGTAGAAGGACAGGTTCCCCTACCGGGGCCAACGTCCTGTCTTTC. This codes for CASRRTGSPTGANVLSF.

This clonotype was detected many times. The chain recombines TRBV12-3 or TRBV12-4 with TRBJ2-7, with 7 bases lining up with TRBD2. The junction had 13 bases not matched to a gene; V was cut back by 3 bases and J by 8 bases. The CDR3 has 15 residues. For the CDR3, the DNA is TGTGCCAGCAGTTTTGGCGGGAGCAATTCTGAAAAGCAGTACTTC. It encodes CASSFGGSNSEKQYF.

Concerning this clonotype: This may stem from a read error, because a much larger clone lies one nucleotide away. The chain is built from TRBV5-1 and TRBJ1-1; D uncertain. The CDR3 is 16 amino acids. Germline assignment: CDR1 SGHRS and CDR2 YFSETQ. The CDR3: CASSLEARVRNTEVFF. For the CDR3, the DNA is TGCGCCAGCAGCTTGGAGGCTCGGGTGAGAAACACTGAAGTTTTCTTT.

On this clonotype itself: This may be a read error, as it is one base from a much larger clone. This CDR3 is CASRPSGPSGGYTF. CDR3 bases: TGTGCCAGCAGACCCTCGGGACCATCGGGAGGCTACACCTTC. The chain joins TRBV14 to TRBJ1-2, with D tentatively TRBD1 (5 bases). The CDR3 covers 14 residues. V lost 6 bases, J lost 8 bases, and 19 bases lay in between. Germline CDR1 is SGHDN and CDR2 is FVKESK.

Comments on this clonotype: The junction departs from the called germline gene at one end, perhaps through a read error. J is TRBJ2-4 and V is TRBV6-1, with D perhaps being TRBD1 or TRBD2 (6 bases each). This CDR3 has 16 amino acids. Germline values: CDR1 MNHNS, CDR2 SASEGT. CDR3 sequence: CASSDPGQLAKNIQCF. DNA of the CDR3: TGTGCCAGCAGTGACCCGGGACAACTAGCCAAAAACATTCAGTGCTTC.

Notes on this clonotype: A single base separates this from a much larger clone, so it may be a read error. The V and J genes are TRBV12-3 or TRBV12-4 and TRBJ2-7; tentative D call: TRBD2 (5 bases). The CDR3 sequence is 15 residues long. Written as DNA, the CDR3 is TGTACCAGCAGCCCACGGGGATCCATTTCCCACGAGCAGTACTTC. This translates into CTSSPRGSISHEQYF.